This section outlines one T cell receptor (beta chain) sequence together with its context. What it recognizes is unknown. The data were taken from a study of shared clonotypes between healthy human individuals. Findings and caveats of the study: Few donors limited the genetic and exposure-history diversity represented.

With unsorted samples, genomic DNA was obtained from approximately 96 million PBMCs. Across several immunoSEQ plates, the genomic DNA of each subset was split evenly. Researchers sequenced unsorted PBMC DNA using ten immunoSEQ deep assay plates. The protocol was immunoSEQ multiplex PCR, while the TCRdb copy is restricted to in-frame clones and leaves out a portion. The table includes 450,000 to 500,000 clones, over 70% detected once. This receptor was taken from a middle-aged woman in good health. Some clones in this sample may be carry-over from other donors' samples. The sequenced material came from PBMCs.

The CDR3 bases are TGTGCCAGCAGCTTAGCAGGAGGGGCTGGAAACACCATATATTTT. Residues: CASSLAGGAGNTIYF. V gene TRBV7-2 combines with J gene TRBJ1-3; possibly TRBD1 for D (5 bases). The germline V gene has CDR1 SGHTA and CDR2 FQGNSA. This CDR3 has 15 amino acids. Trimming stripped 0 bases from V and 2 bases from J, with 8 bases between.